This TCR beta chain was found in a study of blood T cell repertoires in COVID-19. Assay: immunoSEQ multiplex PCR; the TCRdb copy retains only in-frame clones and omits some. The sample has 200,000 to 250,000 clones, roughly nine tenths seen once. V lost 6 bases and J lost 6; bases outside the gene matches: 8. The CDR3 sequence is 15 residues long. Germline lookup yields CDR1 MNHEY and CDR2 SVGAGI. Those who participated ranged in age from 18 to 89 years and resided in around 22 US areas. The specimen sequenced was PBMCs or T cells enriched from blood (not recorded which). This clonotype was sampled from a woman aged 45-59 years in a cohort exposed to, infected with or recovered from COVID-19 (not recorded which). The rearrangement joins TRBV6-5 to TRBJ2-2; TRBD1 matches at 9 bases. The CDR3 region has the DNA TGTGCCAGCAGATACGGGACAGGGTTCCCCGGGGAGCTGTTTTTT. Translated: CASRYGTGFPGELFF.